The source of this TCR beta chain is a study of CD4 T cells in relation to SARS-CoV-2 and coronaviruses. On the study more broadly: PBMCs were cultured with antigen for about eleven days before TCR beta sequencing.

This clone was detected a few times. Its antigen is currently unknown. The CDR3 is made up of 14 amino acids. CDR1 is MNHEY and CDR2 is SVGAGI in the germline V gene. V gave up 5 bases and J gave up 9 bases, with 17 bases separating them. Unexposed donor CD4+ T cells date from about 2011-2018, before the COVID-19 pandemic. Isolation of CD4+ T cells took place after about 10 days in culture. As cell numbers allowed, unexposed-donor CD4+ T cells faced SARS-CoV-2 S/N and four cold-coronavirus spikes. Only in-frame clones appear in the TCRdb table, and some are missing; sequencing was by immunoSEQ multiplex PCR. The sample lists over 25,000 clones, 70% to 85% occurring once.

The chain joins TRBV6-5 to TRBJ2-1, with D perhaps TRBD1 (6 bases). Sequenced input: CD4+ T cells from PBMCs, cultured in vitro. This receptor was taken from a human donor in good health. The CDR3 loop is CASSNLQGKGEQFF. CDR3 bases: TGTGCCAGCAGTAACCTACAGGGTAAAGGTGAGCAGTTCTTC.